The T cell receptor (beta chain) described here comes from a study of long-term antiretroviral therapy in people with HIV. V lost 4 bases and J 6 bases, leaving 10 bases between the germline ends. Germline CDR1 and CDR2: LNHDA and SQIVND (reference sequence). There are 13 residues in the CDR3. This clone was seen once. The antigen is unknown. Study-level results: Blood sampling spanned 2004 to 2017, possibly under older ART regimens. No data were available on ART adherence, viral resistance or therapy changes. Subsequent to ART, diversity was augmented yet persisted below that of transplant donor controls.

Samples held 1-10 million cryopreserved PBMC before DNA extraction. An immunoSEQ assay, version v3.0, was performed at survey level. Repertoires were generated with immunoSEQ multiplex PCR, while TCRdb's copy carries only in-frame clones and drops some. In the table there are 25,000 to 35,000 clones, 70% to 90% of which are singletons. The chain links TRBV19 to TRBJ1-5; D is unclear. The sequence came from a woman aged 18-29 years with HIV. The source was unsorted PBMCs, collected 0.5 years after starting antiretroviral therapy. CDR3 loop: CASSTQGPQPQHF. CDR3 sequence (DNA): TGTGCCAGTAGTACACAAGGCCCTCAGCCCCAGCATTTT.